These 16 T cell receptor beta chains were sequenced from one sample in a study of vaccination and CD4 T cells after COVID-19. Treatment noted: roughly ten-day PBMC culture with coronavirus spike peptide pools or control peptides (ViraFEST assay). Before the COVID-19 pandemic (2011-2018), CD4+ T cells were obtained from the unexposed donor. Antigen specificity for these receptors is unknown. Scientists ran DNA taken from cultured CD4+ T cells through the Oncomine TCR Beta short-read assay for sequencing. One entry per CDR3 protein results from TCRdb running MiXCR on the PCR reads. The table shows around 7,400 distinct CDR3 sequences, with over 40% occurring only once. Sequencing used CD4+ T cells from blood, cultured in vitro. The receptors originated from a human donor in good health.

CDR3 region: CASSGANNSPLHF. In DNA, the CDR3 is TGTGCCAGCAGTGGGGCGAATAATTCACCCCTCCACTTT. The rearrangement uses TRBV2 and TRBJ1-6; no definite D call. Trimming took off 4 bases at V and 5 bases at J, with 6 bases between the two ends. Per germline, CDR1 SNHLY and CDR2 FYNNEI. The CDR3 consists of 13 residues. The full variable domain, completed using reference TRBV2 and TRBJ1-6, is EPEVTQTPSHQVTQMGQEVILRCVPISNHLYFYWYRQILGQKVEFLVSFYNNEISEKSEIFDDQFSVERPDGSNFTLKIRSTKLEDSAMYFCASSGANNSPLHFGNGTRLTVT.

This clonotype has just a few counts. The V gene is TRBV5-6, the J gene TRBJ1-1; D is unresolved. CDR1 and CDR2 (germline): SGHDT, YYEEEE. Trimming took 1 base from V and 1 from J, leaving 14 bases between them. CDR3 length: 16 residues. The DNA for the CDR3 is TGTGCCAGCAGCTTGAAGTTCTCCGTGGGGAACACTGAAGCTTTCTTT. Translation: CASSLKFSVGNTEAFF.

This chain links TRBV10-1 with TRBJ1-5, with D hard to call. Trimming stripped 3 bases from V and 1 base from J, with 1 base between. CDR3 length equals 12 residues. Germline V lookup: CDR1 WNHNN, CDR2 SYGVQD (reference sequence). CDR3 nucleotides: TGCGCCAGCAGTGACAGCAATCAGCCCCAGCATTTT. Its protein is CASSDSNQPQHF.

V and J are TRBV7-2 and TRBJ1-2, with D perhaps matching TRBD1 (5 bases). The ends were cut back, 2 bases at V and 4 bases at J, with 11 bases in the middle. Germline CDR1 is SGHTA and CDR2 is FQGNSA. The CDR3 length is 14 residues. CDR3 sequence reads: CASSLNPGPYGYTF. The CDR3 coding sequence is TGTGCCAGCAGCTTAAACCCAGGGCCCTATGGCTACACCTTC. The full variable domain, its missing parts supplied by reference TRBV7-2 and TRBJ1-2, is GAGVSQSPSNKVTEKGKDVELRCDPISGHTALYWYRQSLGQGLEFLIYFQGNSAPDKSGLPSDRFSAERTGGSVSTLTIQRTQQEDSAVYLCASSLNPGPYGYTFGSGTRLTVV.

The chain uses TRBV7-2 and TRBJ2-5, with D hard to call. The CDR3 contains 13 residues. Germline V gives CDR1 SGHTA, CDR2 FQGNSA. V was clipped by 5 bases and J by 2 bases, with 9 bases between them. CDR3 protein: CASSREVQETQYF. The CDR3 DNA follows: TGTGCCAGCAGCCGAGAGGTTCAAGAGACCCAGTACTTC.

V is TRBV10-3 and J is TRBJ1-5; D gene uncertain. This CDR3 has 12 residues. CDR1 and CDR2 from the germline V gene are ENHRY and SYGVKD. Trimming removed 6 bases at V and 1 base at J, with 4 bases between. This chain's CDR3 is CAISGSNQPQHF. CDR3 bases: TGTGCCATCAGCGGCAGCAATCAGCCCCAGCATTTT.

The gene calls are TRBV20-1 and TRBJ1-1, with a possible D match to TRBD1 (5 bases). The CDR3 is 13 residues long. Germline CDR1 DFQATT, CDR2 SNEGSKA (reference sequence). V lost 5 bases and J lost 7, with 17 bases in between. The CDR3 nucleotides read TGCAGTGCTTACCCCCGTTGGGGCGGTGAAGCTTTCTTT. It specifies CSAYPRWGGEAFF.

This clonotype was observed a handful of times. The V gene is TRBV7-6, the J gene TRBJ2-2, with D hard to call. Germline V gives CDR1 SGHVS, CDR2 FNYEAQ. This CDR3 is 14 amino acids long. The ends were cut back, 6 bases at V and 4 bases at J, with 12 bases in the middle. The CDR3 region is CASRAGPFTGELFF. CDR3 DNA: TGTGCCAGCAGGGCCGGGCCATTCACCGGGGAGCTGTTTTTT.

This clonotype qualifies as medium-sized. This chain connects TRBV20-1 to TRBJ1-2, with TRBD1 matching over 11 bases. Germline V CDR1 and CDR2: DFQATT, SNEGSKA (reference sequence). J lost 3 bases, V lost 1 base, and 7 bases had no gene match. This CDR3 is built from 16 residues. CDR3 amino acids: CSARVVGTGGYYGYTF. CDR3 nucleotides: TGCAGTGCTAGAGTCGTAGGGACAGGGGGGTACTATGGCTACACCTTC.

The chain employs TRBV12-3 or TRBV12-4 and TRBJ2-4, with 11 bases aligning to TRBD2. With 5 bases clipped from V and 8 bases from J, the junction kept 11 bases outside the gene matches. The CDR3 has 16 amino acids. The CDR3 reads CASSSKGLAVWDIQYF. The CDR3 DNA sequence: TGTGCCAGCAGTAGTAAGGGACTAGCGGTGTGGGACATTCAGTACTTC.

The chain joins TRBV28 to TRBJ2-7, with D possibly being TRBD1 (5 bases). Germline CDR1 and CDR2: MDHEN and SYDVKM. The CDR3 consists of 16 residues. V lost 5 bases and J lost 0, with 17 bases in between. CDR3 bases: TGTGCCAGCAGTCCGTTGGACACTCAGAGCTCCTACGAGCAGTACTTC. It yields the protein CASSPLDTQSSYEQYF.

The V call is TRBV7-8, the J call TRBJ2-1; 7 nucleotides match TRBD2. CDR1 SGHVS and CDR2 FQNEAQ come from the germline V gene. CDR3 length equals 16 residues. The V and J ends lost 5 bases and 8 bases, in that order; junction bases with no gene match: 15. CDR3 DNA: TGTGCCAGCAGCATCACCACTAGCGTCGCCGGTCATGAGCAGTTCTTC. This codes for CASSITTSVAGHEQFF.

This clonotype was counted a few times. This chain uses TRBV5-4 with TRBJ2-2, with D unresolved. This CDR3 spans 16 amino acids. The V and J ends lost 0 bases and 1 base respectively, with 10 bases between them. Germline-derived CDR1 and CDR2 are SGHNT and YYREEE (reference sequence). CDR3 residues: CASSLGGRRNTGELFF. CDR3 coding DNA: TGTGCCAGCAGCTTGGGCGGAAGAAGGAACACCGGGGAGCTGTTTTTT.

Notes on this clonotype: The final CDR3 position lacks the conserved phenylalanine or tryptophan, pointing to a likely read error. This chain connects TRBV5-1 to TRBJ1-2, with TRBD1 identical over 8 bases. CDR1 is SGHRS, CDR2 YFSETQ, per germline. Losses at the gene ends were 1 base for V and 7 bases for J; bases not matched to a gene: 6. The CDR3 spans 14 residues. The CDR3 sequence is CASSLKQGGLGYTS. The CDR3 DNA follows: TGCGCCAGCAGCTTGAAACAGGGGGGTCTTGGCTACACCTCC.

In this sample, this clonotype turned up a few times. The chain is built from TRBV7-8 and TRBJ1-1; D is possibly TRBD1 (6 bases). This CDR3 is 13 amino acids long. The V gene's germline CDR1 is SGHVS and CDR2 FQNEAQ. V was trimmed by 3 bases and J by 9 bases, leaving 14 bases between them. CDR3 residues: CASSLGGGRQAFF. DNA for the CDR3: TGTGCCAGCAGCTTGGGGGGGGGCCGCCAAGCTTTCTTT.

The CDR3 nucleotides read TGTGCCAGCAGTTCTGAGACAGCCGGTCGGTACTTC. Translating gives CASSSETAGRYF. V gene TRBV6-2 or TRBV6-3 combines with J gene TRBJ2-4, with D possibly TRBD1 on 5 matching bases. CDR3 size: 12 residues. The V end lost 4 bases, the J end lost 15 bases, and 16 bases lay between the germline ends. Germline CDR1 and CDR2: MNHEY and SVGEGT.